The rows below give T cell receptor beta chains drawn from one sample of a study of blood T cell repertoires in COVID-19. Here immunoSEQ multiplex PCR was the method, and the copy in TCRdb shows in-frame clones only, minus some. The profile covers over 200,000 clones, with 84% appearing a single time and less than 20% taken by the ten largest. The sample was peripheral blood. Receptor source: an elderly woman with active or convalescent COVID-19. CDR3s leave out the opening cysteine and the closing phenylalanine or tryptophan. Each record gives: J gene, V gene, CDR3 length, CDR3 protein.

>TRBJ2-7|TRBV6-2/TRBV6-3|14
ASSYPPYRDPNEQY
>TRBJ2-7|TRBV4-3|13
ASSQDLRGSYEQY
>TRBJ1-2|TRBV25-1|11
ASSKRDRGGYT
>TRBJ1-4|TRBV6-2/TRBV6-3|14
ASSYSRDRGREKLF
>TRBJ1-1|TRBV11-2|11
ASSSQGASEAF
>TRBJ2-7|TRBV5-1|13
ASSLGGQGAYEQY
>TRBJ2-3|TRBV3-1/TRBV3-2|19
ASSQTALHIAGGISTDTQY
>TRBJ1-2|TRBV20-1|9
SAKYSYGYT
>TRBJ1-3|TRBV30|11
AWNTGSGNTIY
>TRBJ1-3|TRBV13|13
ASSDPDRDGNTIY
>TRBJ1-1|TRBV5-1|15
ASSPGWTSRGETEAF
>TRBJ1-1|TRBV11-2|11
ASSSGYSTEAF
>TRBJ2-7|TRBV9|12
ASSPRGLTSEQY
>TRBJ1-1|TRBV15|13
ATSTGLTGGTEAF
>TRBJ1-5|TRBV12-2|14
PLFPIGQGPNQPQH
>TRBJ2-7|TRBV29-1|14
SVLTRTSGVSYEQY
>TRBJ1-2|TRBV12-5|10
ASGFLNYGYT
>TRBJ2-2|TRBV7-2|16
ASSSRGTSGTNTGELF
>TRBJ2-1|TRBV6-4|13
ATIVGGSSYNEQF
>TRBJ2-7|TRBV6-2/TRBV6-3|13
ASSYLTSGDYEQY
>TRBJ2-3|TRBV9|14
ASGGRHSRQSDTQY
>TRBJ2-5|TRBV5-5|9
ASSAQETQY
>TRBJ2-7|TRBV5-4|12
ASGNRGLGYEQY
>TRBJ1-4|TRBV4-2|14
ASSQALGRPGEKLF
>TRBJ2-3|TRBV29-1|13
SASSGGRGTDTQY
>TRBJ2-7|TRBV20-1|9
SASREGEQY